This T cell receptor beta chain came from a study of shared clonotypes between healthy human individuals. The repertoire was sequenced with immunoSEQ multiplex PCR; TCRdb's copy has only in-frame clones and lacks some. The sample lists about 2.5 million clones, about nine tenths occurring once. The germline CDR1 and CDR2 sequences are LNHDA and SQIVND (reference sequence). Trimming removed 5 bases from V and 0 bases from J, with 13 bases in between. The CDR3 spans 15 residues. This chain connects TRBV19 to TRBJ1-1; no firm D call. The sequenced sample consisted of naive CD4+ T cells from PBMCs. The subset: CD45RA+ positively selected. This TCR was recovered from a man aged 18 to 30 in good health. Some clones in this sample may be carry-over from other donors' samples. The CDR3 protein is CASSVRVRVNTEAFF. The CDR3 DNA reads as TGTGCCAGTAGTGTAAGAGTTCGTGTGAACACTGAAGCTTTCTTT.